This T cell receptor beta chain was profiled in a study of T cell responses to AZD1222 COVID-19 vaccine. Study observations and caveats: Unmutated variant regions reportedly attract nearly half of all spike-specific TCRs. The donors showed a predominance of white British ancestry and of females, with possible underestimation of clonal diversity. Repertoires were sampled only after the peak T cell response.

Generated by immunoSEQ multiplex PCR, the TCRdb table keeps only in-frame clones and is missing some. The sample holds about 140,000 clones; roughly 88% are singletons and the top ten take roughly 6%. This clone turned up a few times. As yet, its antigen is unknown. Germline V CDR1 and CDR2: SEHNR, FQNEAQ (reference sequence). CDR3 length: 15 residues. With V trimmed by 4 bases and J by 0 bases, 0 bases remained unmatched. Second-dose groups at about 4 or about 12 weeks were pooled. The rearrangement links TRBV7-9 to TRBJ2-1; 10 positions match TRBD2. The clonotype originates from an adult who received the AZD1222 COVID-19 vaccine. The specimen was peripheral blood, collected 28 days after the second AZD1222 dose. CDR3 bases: TGTGCCAGCAGCTCTAGCGGGGGCTCCTACAATGAGCAGTTCTTC. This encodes CASSSSGGSYNEQFF.